The 5 T cell receptor beta chains in this list originate from one sample, sequenced in a study of Ad26.COV2.S vaccination and SARS-CoV-2 variants. Described treatment: around 19 received Ad26.COV2.S at low or high dose, single or two shots; about 5 received placebo; per-sample allocation not given. Repertoires come from day 63 after the first vaccine or placebo injection. Assay used: immunoSEQ multiplex PCR; TCRdb lists only in-frame clones, some missing. The table has about 330,000 clones, approximately 87% seen once; the top ten hold about 5%. The sample was peripheral blood, taken in a trial of Ad26.COV2.S vaccine versus placebo. All receptors derive from a person between 18 and 65 years old who received the Ad26.COV2.S COVID-19 vaccine or a placebo.

This clone was seen once. The rearrangement uses TRBV11-3 and TRBJ1-1, with a tentative D call TRBD1 (6 bases). Germline CDR1 is SGHNT and CDR2 is YENEEA. V gave up 0 bases and J gave up 6 bases, with 11 bases separating them. There are 14 residues in the CDR3. The CDR3 loop is CASSLEGAGAEAFF. CDR3 in DNA: TGTGCCAGCAGCTTAGAGGGGGCAGGCGCTGAAGCTTTCTTT.

Ten or more counts support this clone. The chain joins TRBV7-9 to TRBJ2-1; 10 nucleotides line up with TRBD2. The germline V gene has CDR1 SEHNR and CDR2 FQNEAQ (reference sequence). The CDR3 is 15 residues long. With 1 base clipped from V and 7 bases from J, the junction kept 4 bases outside the gene matches. CDR3 protein: CASSLVDSGGNEQFF. In DNA, the CDR3 is TGTGCCAGCAGCTTAGTTGATAGCGGGGGGAATGAGCAGTTCTTC.

The chain recombines TRBV19 with TRBJ1-5; D gene ambiguous. This CDR3 region has 16 residues. V was shortened by 0 bases and J by 5 bases, with 14 bases between the two germline ends. Germline V lookup: CDR1 LNHDA, CDR2 SQIVND (reference sequence). The CDR3 region has the DNA TGTGCCAGTAGTATAGATAGAGGCCAGAAGGATCAGCCCCAGCATTTT. It translates to CASSIDRGQKDQPQHF.

The chain has TRBV19 and TRBJ1-5; weak D call: TRBD1 (5 bases). V was trimmed by 6 bases and J by 1 base, leaving 7 bases between them. This CDR3 has 13 residues. Germline CDR1 reads LNHDA; CDR2 reads SQIVND (reference sequence). The CDR3 DNA sequence: TGTGCCAGTAGGGGGACGAGCAATCAGCCCCAGCATTTT. It is translated as CASRGTSNQPQHF.

This sequence joins TRBV30 and TRBJ1-2; 8 bases agree with TRBD1. The CDR3 consists of 12 residues. Germline trimming cut 5 bases from V and 4 bases from J; bases unmatched to any gene: 3. Per germline, CDR1 GTSNPN and CDR2 SVGIG (reference sequence). The CDR3 sequence: CAWQGAGYGYTF. The DNA of the CDR3 is TGTGCCTGGCAGGGGGCTGGCTATGGCTACACCTTC.